The 11 T cell receptor beta chains below all came from one sample that was sequenced in a study of T cell repertoires in cytomegalovirus infection. Antigen specificity for these receptors is unknown. TCRdb called the reads again in MiXCR, with one record for every CDR3 protein. The table shows 84,000 or so distinct CDR3 sequences, with 45% to 50% occurring only once. The input for sequencing was CD8+ T cells from cultured PBMCs, taken from culture after CMV antigen stimulation. Receptors originate from a human donor in good health (CMV status not recorded). Some clones in this sample may be carry-over from other donors' samples.

The chain employs TRBV5-1 and TRBJ2-7; no clear D gene. The CDR3 sequence is 13 residues long. Germline values: CDR1 SGHRS, CDR2 YFSETQ. The V and J ends lost 0 bases and 0 bases respectively, with 4 bases between them. CDR3 residues: CASSLAYSYEQYF. CDR3 coding DNA: TGCGCCAGCAGCTTGGCCTACTCCTACGAGCAGTACTTC. The full variable domain, rest sourced from reference TRBV5-1 and TRBJ2-7, is KAGVTQTPRYLIKTRGQQVTLSCSPISGHRSVSWYQQTPGQGLQFLFEYFSETQRNKGNFPGRFSGRQFSNSRSEMNVSTLELGDSALYLCASSLAYSYEQYFGPGTRLTVT.

With regard to this clonotype: One end of the junction is discordant with germline, which a read error may explain. V and J are TRBV7-6 and TRBJ1-1, with 9 bases aligning to TRBD1. Germline assignment: CDR1 SGHVS and CDR2 FNYEAQ. CDR3 length equals 15 residues. The CDR3 is CASSARTGADTDAFF. CDR3 DNA: TGTGCCAGCAGTGCCCGGACAGGGGCAGACACTGATGCTTTCTTT.

V gene TRBV28 combines with J gene TRBJ2-3; 11 nucleotides line up with TRBD2. CDR3 length: 17 amino acids. Germline lookup yields CDR1 MDHEN and CDR2 SYDVKM. V lost 2 bases, J lost 3 bases, and 7 bases stayed unmatched. The CDR3 loop reads CASSLPKTSGDTDTQYF. DNA of the CDR3: TGTGCCAGCAGTTTACCTAAGACTAGCGGGGATACAGATACGCAGTATTTT.

This clonotype has just a few counts. V gene TRBV10-3 combines with J gene TRBJ1-4; TRBD1 is a possible D gene (5 bases). The CDR3 has 13 amino acids. The germline gives CDR1 ENHRY, CDR2 SYGVKD. With 3 bases removed from V and 5 bases from J, the gap between germline ends came to 7 bases. CDR3 amino acids: CAISDRQNEKLFF. The DNA of the CDR3 is TGTGCCATCAGTGATAGACAGAATGAAAAACTGTTTTTT.

The chain recombines TRBV27 with TRBJ2-3, with D uncertain. The CDR3 spans 13 residues. The germline V and J ends were trimmed by 5 bases and 5 bases, with 11 bases remaining between them. The germline CDR1 and CDR2 sequences are MNHEY and SMNVEV (reference sequence). CDR3 DNA: TGTGCCAGCAGTATCCAGGTGGAAGATACGCAGTATTTT. Translating it yields CASSIQVEDTQYF.

The chain employs TRBV7-9 and TRBJ2-7; 8 positions agree with TRBD1. The CDR3 is 17 amino acids. V lost 5 bases and J lost 3; bases outside the gene matches: 15. The V gene's germline CDR1 is SEHNR and CDR2 FQNEAQ (reference sequence). In DNA form, the CDR3 reads TGTGCCAGCAGCCTTTTGGACAGGGATATCTCTCTCTACGAGCAGTACTTC. Translating it yields CASSLLDRDISLYEQYF.

V gene TRBV7-9 combines with J gene TRBJ2-7; 9 bases align to TRBD2. The germline gives CDR1 SEHNR, CDR2 FQNEAQ (reference sequence). Trimming cost V 5 bases and J 3 bases; bases outside gene matches: 5. The CDR3 contains 14 residues. CDR3 sequence: CASSGMTSGYEQYF. CDR3 sequence (DNA): TGTGCCAGCAGCGGGATGACTAGCGGCTACGAGCAGTACTTC.

This clonotype occurred a few times. The chain carries TRBV7-3 and TRBJ2-3, with 12 positions matching TRBD2. J gave up 1 base and V 5 bases, and 7 bases lay outside the gene matches. Germline values: CDR1 SGHTA, CDR2 FQGTGA. The CDR3 is 17 amino acids. This chain's CDR3 is CASSPGTSGFGTDTQYF. DNA for the CDR3: TGTGCCAGCAGCCCGGGGACTAGCGGGTTTGGCACAGATACGCAGTATTTT.

The V gene is TRBV6-8, the J gene TRBJ2-1; D is undetermined. V was pared by 6 bases and J by 4 bases, with 10 bases between. Germline V gene data show CDR1 as MNHGY and CDR2 as SAAAGT. The CDR3 consists of 13 residues. In nucleotides, the CDR3 is TGTGCCAGCAGCCTGACATATTACAATGAGCAGTTCTTC. Its protein product is CASSLTYYNEQFF.

This clonotype was found a few times. This chain connects TRBV6-1 to TRBJ2-7, with a possible D match to TRBD1 (6 bases). The CDR3 is made up of 16 amino acids. Germline V CDR1 and CDR2: MNHNS, SASEGT. Between the trimmed V and J ends, which lost 1 base and 3 bases, there was a span of 16 bases. CDR3 amino acids: CASSEGATGLGYEQYF. CDR3 DNA sequence: TGTGCCAGCAGTGAAGGAGCTACAGGGTTGGGCTACGAGCAGTACTTC.

Only a few counts were recorded for this clonotype. V and J are TRBV24-1 and TRBJ1-1, with 10 bases that match TRBD1. The CDR3 contains 16 residues. V dropped 4 bases and J dropped 4; count of bases not matched to a gene: 8. Per germline, CDR1 KGHDR and CDR2 SFDVKD. CDR3 coding DNA: TGTGCCACCAGTGAAAGCCCGGGACAGGGGACCACTGAAGCTTTCTTT. It codes for CATSESPGQGTTEAFF.